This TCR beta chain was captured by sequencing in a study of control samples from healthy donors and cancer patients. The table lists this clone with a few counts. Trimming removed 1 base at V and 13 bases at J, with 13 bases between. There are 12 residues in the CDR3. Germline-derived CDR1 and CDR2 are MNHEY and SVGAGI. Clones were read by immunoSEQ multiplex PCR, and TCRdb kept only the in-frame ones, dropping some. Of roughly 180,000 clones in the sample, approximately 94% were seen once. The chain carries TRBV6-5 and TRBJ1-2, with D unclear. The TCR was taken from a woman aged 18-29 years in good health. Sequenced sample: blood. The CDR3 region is CASSYLGNSATF. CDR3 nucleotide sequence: TGTGCCAGCAGTTACTTGGGGAATTCCGCCACCTTC.